Below, 10 T cell receptor beta chains from the same sample are listed, as sequenced in a study of cytomegalovirus exposure and HLA in healthy donors. PCR amplification relied on 60 Vbeta primers (plus 13 Jbeta primers). Assay used: immunoSEQ multiplex PCR; TCRdb lists only in-frame clones, some missing. The sample yields around 45,000 clones, 51% seen once. The sequenced material came from PBMCs. These receptors came from a man aged 55 to 70 in good health and CMV-seronegative.

This clone appeared a few times. This sequence joins TRBV27 and TRBJ1-2; D is unclear. The CDR3 totals 14 residues. Germline V gene data show CDR1 as MNHEY and CDR2 as SMNVEV (reference sequence). V was trimmed by 2 bases and J by 5 bases, leaving 12 bases between them. In DNA, the CDR3 is TGTGCCAGCAGTTTAACGAACCGGGGATATGGCTACACCTTC. Translation: CASSLTNRGYGYTF.

This clone came up once. Compared with germline, one end of the junction differs, possibly owing to a read error. CDR3 protein: CASSKSRSRGAIGALPF. CDR3 coding DNA: TGTGCCAGCAGCAAAAGCCGTTCCCGGGGGGCGATTGGAGCCCTCCCCTTC. The gene calls are TRBV9 and TRBJ1-2; perhaps TRBD1 as D (6 bases). CDR1 and CDR2 (germline): SGDLS, YYNGEE. The CDR3 is 17 residues long.

This chain uses TRBV10-3 with TRBJ2-7; 9 nucleotides align to TRBD1. CDR3 size: 14 residues. After removal of 4 bases from V and 6 bases from J, the junction contained 7 bases not matched to a gene. The germline CDR1 and CDR2 sequences are ENHRY and SYGVKD. The CDR3 region is CAISGGNRGREQYF. DNA of the CDR3: TGTGCCATCAGTGGGGGAAACAGGGGGCGCGAGCAGTACTTC.

The chain uses TRBV6-5 and TRBJ2-4; D remains unclear. With 8 bases removed from V and 0 bases from J, the gap between germline ends came to 8 bases. The germline CDR1 and CDR2 sequences are MNHEY and SVGAGI. The CDR3 runs to 13 residues. The CDR3 DNA reads TGTGCCAGCTCCCTAGGAGCCAAAAACATTCAGTACTTC. Translated, it gives CASSLGAKNIQYF.

In this sample, this clone turned up a few times. This sequence joins TRBV28 and TRBJ1-5; TRBD1 might be the D (5 bases). Germline CDR1 is MDHEN and CDR2 is SYDVKM. This CDR3 region has 14 residues. Trimming pared 7 bases from V and 3 bases from J, leaving 13 bases between. The CDR3 DNA reads TGTGCCAGCACTCGACCGGGACTCAATCAGCCCCAGCATTTT. Its protein is CASTRPGLNQPQHF.

The sample holds a few counts of this clone. V usage is TRBV7-7 and J usage is TRBJ2-5; tentatively, D is TRBD2 (6 bases). The CDR3 totals 14 residues. Trimming cost V 4 bases and J 1 base, with 10 bases left between them. From germline, CDR1 is SSHAT and CDR2 FNYEAQ (reference sequence). This CDR3 is CASSSGTFQETQYF. DNA for the CDR3: TGTGCCAGCAGCTCCGGGACTTTCCAAGAGACCCAGTACTTC.

V usage is TRBV11-2 and J usage is TRBJ1-3; D is perhaps TRBD1 (6 bases). The V gene lost 5 bases and the J gene lost 0 bases, with 11 bases spanning the gap. CDR3 length: 15 amino acids. The germline CDR1 and CDR2 sequences are SGHAT and FQNNGV. CDR3 sequence reads: CASSQNRVSGNTIYF. The CDR3 DNA sequence: TGTGCCAGCAGCCAAAACAGGGTCTCTGGAAACACCATATATTTT.

The chain employs TRBV7-2 and TRBJ1-1; D uncertain. The germline gives CDR1 SGHTA, CDR2 FQGNSA. The CDR3 is made up of 16 amino acids. Trimming took off 1 base at V and 3 bases at J, with 15 bases between the two ends. The CDR3 loop is CASSLEAMGGHTEAFF. The CDR3, as DNA: TGTGCCAGCAGCTTAGAGGCGATGGGCGGGCACACTGAAGCTTTCTTT.

This clone has a handful of counts. The rearrangement uses TRBV7-7 and TRBJ2-5; maybe TRBD2 (6 bases). Germline CDR1 SSHAT, CDR2 FNYEAQ (reference sequence). V lost 3 bases and J 0 bases, leaving 11 bases between the germline ends. The CDR3 extends over 15 amino acids. In nucleotides, the CDR3 is TGTGCCAGCAGCTTGAGGCGGGGTAACCAAGAGACCCAGTACTTC. Amino acid sequence: CASSLRRGNQETQYF.

The chain has TRBV5-1 and TRBJ2-1; 10 nucleotides line up with TRBD1. V lost 4 bases and J lost 4; bases outside the gene matches: 2. CDR3 size: 14 residues. Per germline, CDR1 SGHRS and CDR2 YFSETQ. CDR3 nucleotide sequence: TGCGCCAGCAGCGGGGGACAGGGGTACAATGAGCAGTTCTTC. Translated, it gives CASSGGQGYNEQFF.